Below, 13 T cell receptor beta chains from the same sample are listed, as sequenced in a study of patients and donors after allogeneic stem cell transplantation. MiXCR was run by TCRdb on the RT-PCR reads, yielding one entry per CDR3 protein. Of 100,000 to 130,000 distinct CDR3 sequences in the sample, 35% were seen once. Sequencing used blood, either unsorted or a sorted T cell fraction (not recorded which). The receptors here all came from a human donor who was either an allogeneic HSCT recipient or a stem cell or donor lymphocyte infusion donor (not recorded which). It is not recorded whose cells these are; they may come from a transplant donor.

The genes are TRBV7-9 and TRBJ2-3; no reliable D call. CDR3 length: 10 amino acids. The V end lost 5 bases, the J end lost 11 bases, and 8 bases lay between the germline ends. From germline, CDR1 is SEHNR and CDR2 FQNEAQ (reference sequence). The CDR3 is CASSNNMQYF. In DNA form, the CDR3 reads TGTGCCAGCAGCAACAACATGCAGTATTTT.

This clonotype appeared many times. This chain uses TRBV12-3 or TRBV12-4 with TRBJ1-1; D not certain. This CDR3 region has 13 residues. Trimming took 3 bases from V and 6 from J, leaving 11 bases between them. The CDR3 is CASSFAQDSEAFF. CDR3 DNA: TGTGCCAGCAGTTTCGCCCAGGACTCTGAAGCTTTCTTT.

The chain is built from TRBV6-2 or TRBV6-3 and TRBJ1-5, with 12 bases fitting TRBD1. The CDR3 totals 20 residues. With 0 bases clipped from V and 1 base from J, the junction kept 10 bases outside the gene matches. Germline CDR1 MNHEY, CDR2 SVGEGT. The DNA for the CDR3 is TGTGCCAGCAGTTACTCGTTGGGGACAGGGGGCTCTACGAGCAATCAGCCCCAGCATTTT. It specifies CASSYSLGTGGSTSNQPQHF.

The V gene is TRBV6-5, the J gene TRBJ2-1, with 7 bases lining up with TRBD2. The CDR3 sequence is 14 residues long. The ends lost 4 bases at V and 1 base at J; junction bases unmatched: 1. CDR1 is MNHEY, CDR2 SVGAGI, per germline. As DNA, the CDR3 is TGTGCCAGCAGTTTCGGGGGGTCCTACAATGAGCAGTTCTTC. It yields the protein CASSFGGSYNEQFF.

This clonotype was seen at least ten times. V gene TRBV25-1 combines with J gene TRBJ1-1; no clear D gene. V dropped 4 bases and J dropped 2 bases, with 8 bases sitting between them. The CDR3 has 13 amino acids. Per the germline V gene, CDR1 is MGHDK and CDR2 is SYGVNS. CDR3 sequence: CASSARFNTEAFF. CDR3 in DNA: TGTGCCAGCAGTGCCCGGTTCAACACTGAAGCTTTCTTT.

This clonotype was detected ten times or more. This chain uses TRBV20-1 with TRBJ1-5, with D possibly being TRBD1 (6 bases). CDR1 is DFQATT, CDR2 SNEGSKA, per germline (reference sequence). Trimming removed 1 base at V and 4 bases at J, with 11 bases between. This CDR3 contains 14 residues. CDR3 residues: CSARVRGGNQPQHF. The CDR3 region has the DNA TGCAGTGCTAGAGTCAGGGGTGGAAATCAGCCCCAGCATTTT.

This clonotype was seen only a few times. The rearrangement links TRBV20-1 to TRBJ1-1; D is ambiguous. Germline CDR1 and CDR2: DFQATT and SNEGSKA (reference sequence). The CDR3 is made up of 14 amino acids. The V end lost 1 base, the J end lost 0 bases, and 9 bases lay between the germline ends. CDR3 residues: CSARAPNLNTEAFF. The CDR3 DNA reads as TGCAGTGCTAGAGCCCCCAACCTGAACACTGAAGCTTTCTTT.

About this clonotype: One end of the junction does not line up with germline, which may come from a read error. The genes are TRBV7-2 and TRBJ1-6; D may be TRBD1 (6 bases). The CDR3 is 15 residues long. The germline gives CDR1 SGHTA, CDR2 FQGNSA. The CDR3 DNA reads as TGTGCCAGCAGCCTAGCAGGGGCAGGAGGTTCACCCCTCCACTTT. This gives the protein CASSLAGAGGSPLHF.

This chain links TRBV12-3 or TRBV12-4 with TRBJ1-2, with D tentatively TRBD1 (6 bases). The ends were cut back, 4 bases at V and 7 bases at J, with 10 bases in the middle. The CDR3 is 12 amino acids. CDR3 sequence (DNA): TGTGCCAGCAGTTCGAACAGGGTTGGCTACACCTTC. It specifies CASSSNRVGYTF.

Written as DNA, the CDR3 is TGTGCCAGCAGCTCTAACAGGAATCACGTCTATGGCTACACCTTC. Translating it yields CASSSNRNHVYGYTF. The V and J genes are TRBV11-2 and TRBJ1-2; possible D gene TRBD1, 5 bases. The germline V gene has CDR1 SGHAT and CDR2 FQNNGV. Trimming removed 4 bases at V and 4 bases at J, with 16 bases between. The CDR3 spans 15 residues.

This sequence joins TRBV20-1 and TRBJ2-7; 9 bases are a match to TRBD1. Trimming at V came to 6 bases and at J to 3 bases, leaving 3 bases not matched to a gene. Germline assignment: CDR1 DFQATT and CDR2 SNEGSKA (reference sequence). This CDR3 comprises 12 residues. CDR3: CSAPGQGYEQYF. Here the CDR3 DNA reads TGCAGTGCGCCGGGACAGGGCTACGAGCAGTACTTC.

In this sample, this clonotype turned up a few times. This chain uses TRBV4-2 with TRBJ2-5, with 8 bases aligning to TRBD2. Germline CDR1 and CDR2: LGHNA and YNFKEQ. V lost 0 bases, J lost 3 bases, and 6 bases stayed unmatched. The CDR3 has 16 amino acids. Written as DNA, the CDR3 is TGTGCCAGCAGCCAAGAAGGGCCGGGACTAGAAGAGACCCAGTACTTC. Translation: CASSQEGPGLEETQYF.

This clonotype was seen at least ten times. In DNA, the CDR3 is TGTGCCAGCAGTGGCCAAGGGTCACTGTTTTTT. Translation gives CASSGQGSLFF. The chain employs TRBV7-9 and TRBJ1-4; D is unclear. CDR1 and CDR2 from the germline V gene are SEHNR and FQNEAQ (reference sequence). V was shortened by 6 bases and J by 13 bases, with 12 bases between the two germline ends. The CDR3 totals 11 residues.